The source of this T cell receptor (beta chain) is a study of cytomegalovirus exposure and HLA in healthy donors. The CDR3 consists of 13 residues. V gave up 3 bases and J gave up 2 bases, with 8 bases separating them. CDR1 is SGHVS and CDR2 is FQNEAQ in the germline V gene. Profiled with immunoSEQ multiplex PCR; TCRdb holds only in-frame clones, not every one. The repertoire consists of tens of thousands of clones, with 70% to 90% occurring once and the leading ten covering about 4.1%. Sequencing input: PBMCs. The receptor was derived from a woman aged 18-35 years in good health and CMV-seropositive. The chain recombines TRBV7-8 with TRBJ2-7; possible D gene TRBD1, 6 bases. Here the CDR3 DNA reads TGTGCCAGCAGCTTGGACAGAGCCTACGAGCAGTACTTC. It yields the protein CASSLDRAYEQYF.